The 23 T cell receptor beta chains below were found in one sample sequenced in a study of cytomegalovirus exposure and HLA in healthy donors. PCR was performed using 60 Vbeta and 13 Jbeta primers. Repertoires were generated with immunoSEQ multiplex PCR, while TCRdb's copy carries only in-frame clones and drops some. The sample records around 180,000 clones, roughly 85% being singletons. The sample consisted of PBMCs. These receptors all come from a boy younger than 10 in good health and CMV-seronegative.

The V gene is TRBV7-6, the J gene TRBJ1-5, with 8 bases lining up with TRBD1. Germline-derived CDR1 and CDR2 are SGHVS and FNYEAQ. The CDR3 covers 18 residues. With V trimmed by 2 bases and J by 3 bases, 12 bases remained unmatched. Written as DNA, the CDR3 is TGTGCCAGCAGCTTAAAACCCACCGGGACAGGCTACAATCAGCCCCAGCATTTT. Residues: CASSLKPTGTGYNQPQHF.

The chain has TRBV5-1 and TRBJ1-1, with D possibly matching TRBD1 (6 bases). The CDR3 sequence is 17 residues long. The V end lost 4 bases, the J end lost 0 bases, and 19 bases lay between the germline ends. Looked up from germline, CDR1 is SGHRS and CDR2 is YFSETQ. The DNA of the CDR3 is TGCGCCAGCAGCCCCTCGGGGCGGACAGACATGAACACTGAAGCTTTCTTT. Translating it yields CASSPSGRTDMNTEAFF. Combining the CDR3 with reference TRBV5-1 and TRBJ1-1 gives the whole variable domain KAGVTQTPRYLIKTRGQQVTLSCSPISGHRSVSWYQQTPGQGLQFLFEYFSETQRNKGNFPGRFSGRQFSNSRSEMNVSTLELGDSALYLCASSPSGRTDMNTEAFFGQGTRLTVV.

V is TRBV19 and J is TRBJ1-3; no reliable D call. Germline assignment: CDR1 LNHDA and CDR2 SQIVND (reference sequence). Trimming stripped 2 bases from V and 0 bases from J, with 8 bases between. CDR3 length: 15 amino acids. CDR3 region: CASSIPTASGNTIYF. CDR3 nucleotide sequence: TGTGCCAGTAGTATACCCACAGCCTCTGGAAACACCATATATTTT.

V is TRBV28 and J is TRBJ2-7; 11 bases align to TRBD2. Trimming removed 2 bases from V and 2 bases from J; junction bases left unmatched: 5. Germline CDR1 MDHEN, CDR2 SYDVKM. The CDR3 has 16 amino acids. The CDR3 bases are TGTGCCAGCAGTTTAAATATAGCGGGGGGGACCTACGAGCAGTACGTC. It encodes CASSLNIAGGTYEQYV.

The CDR3 DNA follows: TGCAGTGTACGGACTGGGGAGACCCAGTACTTC. Its translation is CSVRTGETQYF. The chain recombines TRBV20-1 with TRBJ2-5; perhaps TRBD2 as D (5 bases). Trimming took 7 bases from V and 5 from J, leaving 11 bases between them. The CDR3 runs to 11 residues. The germline V gene encodes CDR1 DFQATT and CDR2 SNEGSKA (reference sequence).

This sequence joins TRBV9 and TRBJ1-6, with D maybe TRBD1 (5 bases). Per the germline V gene, CDR1 is SGDLS and CDR2 is YYNGEE. The CDR3 sequence is 12 residues long. The V end lost 3 bases, the J end lost 10 bases, and 8 bases lay between the germline ends. The CDR3 nucleotides read TGTGCCAGCAGCGCCGGGGGGTCACCCCTCCACTTT. It is translated as CASSAGGSPLHF.

The rearrangement joins TRBV7-2 to TRBJ2-3, with D possibly TRBD2 on 5 matching bases. Germline CDR1 reads SGHTA; CDR2 reads FQGNSA. The CDR3 contains 14 residues. V lost 7 bases and J 2 bases, leaving 13 bases between the germline ends. The CDR3 DNA reads as TGTGCCAGCAAGGGCGACTACCACACAGATACGCAGTATTTT. The encoded protein is CASKGDYHTDTQYF.

The chain couples TRBV6-1 to TRBJ1-6; D is undetermined. The V and J ends lost 5 bases and 14 bases respectively, with 16 bases between them. Germline V gene sequence: CDR1 MNHNS, CDR2 SASEGT. CDR3 length: 13 amino acids. CDR3 residues: CASSSPGISALHF. The CDR3 coding sequence is TGTGCCAGCAGTAGTCCGGGGATCTCGGCCCTCCACTTT.

This chain connects TRBV20-1 to TRBJ2-1; 7 bases align to TRBD2. Per germline, CDR1 DFQATT and CDR2 SNEGSKA (reference sequence). J lost 9 bases, V lost 6 bases, and 5 bases had no gene match. This CDR3 is built from 11 residues. Here the CDR3 reads CSAQLAPEQFF. The DNA for the CDR3 is TGCAGTGCACAACTAGCGCCTGAGCAGTTCTTC.

This clone has just a few counts. V usage is TRBV19 and J usage is TRBJ2-2; the D gene is possibly TRBD2 (6 bases). The CDR3 is made up of 16 amino acids. Germline assignment: CDR1 LNHDA and CDR2 SQIVND (reference sequence). Between the trimmed V and J ends, which lost 4 bases and 0 bases, there was a span of 12 bases. This chain's CDR3 is CASSTPGGANTGELFF. The CDR3 bases are TGTGCCAGTAGTACTCCCGGGGGAGCGAACACCGGGGAGCTGTTTTTT.

This clone showed up just once. The V gene is TRBV29-1, the J gene TRBJ1-2, with no clear D. Germline CDR1 and CDR2: SQVTM and ANQGSEA. The CDR3 extends over 14 amino acids. V lost 4 bases, J lost 3 bases, and 15 bases lay in between. The CDR3 spells CSVVPGVHDYGYTF. CDR3 bases: TGCAGCGTTGTTCCCGGGGTTCACGACTATGGCTACACCTTC.

Points on this clone: Other nucleotide sequences from this sample produce the same CDR3. The rearrangement links TRBV28 to TRBJ2-1, with 9 bases aligning to TRBD1. Germline assignment: CDR1 MDHEN and CDR2 SYDVKM. The CDR3 spans 16 residues. V gave up 3 bases and J gave up 3 bases; unmatched junction bases: 6. CDR3 in DNA: TGTGCCAGCAGTTTTGTGGACAGGGGACTCTACAATGAGCAGTTCTTC. Its translation: CASSFVDRGLYNEQFF.

The CDR3 protein is CASSFGREGNARNEQFF. The DNA for the CDR3 is TGCGCCAGCAGCTTCGGGCGGGAGGGCAATGCACGCAATGAGCAGTTCTTC. V usage is TRBV5-1 and J usage is TRBJ2-1; 9 nucleotides align to TRBD2. The V gene's germline CDR1 is SGHRS and CDR2 YFSETQ. The CDR3 extends over 17 amino acids. Trimming cost V 2 bases and J 6 bases; bases outside gene matches: 12.

The gene calls are TRBV9 and TRBJ1-2; D is uncertain. Per the germline V gene, CDR1 is SGDLS and CDR2 is YYNGEE. The V end lost 0 bases, the J end lost 0 bases, and 9 bases lay between the germline ends. The CDR3 has 15 residues. The DNA for the CDR3 is TGTGCCAGCAGCGTAGATCCGGTCCCTAACTATGGCTACACCTTC. This gives the protein CASSVDPVPNYGYTF.

CDR3 residues: CASSSPERGQPQHF. In nucleotides, the CDR3 is TGTGCCAGCAGTTCCCCGGAGAGGGGGCAGCCCCAGCATTTT. This chain joins TRBV6-6 and TRBJ1-5, with a weak D call TRBD1 (6 bases). Germline assignment: CDR1 MNHNY and CDR2 SVGAGI (reference sequence). The CDR3 contains 14 residues. The V gene lost 4 bases and the J gene lost 7 bases, with 14 bases spanning the gap.

The V gene is TRBV5-1, the J gene TRBJ1-3, with D possibly TRBD1 on 5 matching bases. The ends were cut back, 0 bases at V and 7 bases at J, with 8 bases in the middle. The CDR3 consists of 13 residues. From germline, CDR1 is SGHRS and CDR2 YFSETQ. The CDR3 nucleotides read TGCGCCAGCAGCTTGGGCGGGGGTAACACCATATATTTT. This encodes CASSLGGGNTIYF.

J is TRBJ2-1 and V is TRBV15, with a weak D call TRBD1 (6 bases). Trimming took 0 bases from V and 10 from J, leaving 10 bases between them. There are 13 residues in the CDR3. The germline V gene has CDR1 LNHNV and CDR2 YYDKDF (reference sequence). As DNA, the CDR3 is TGTGCCACCAGCAGAGATCCGAGGGGGGAGCAGTTCTTC. Protein: CATSRDPRGEQFF.

This chain joins TRBV7-9 and TRBJ1-4; 7 bases line up with TRBD1. Germline loops: CDR1 SEHNR, CDR2 FQNEAQ (reference sequence). The CDR3 spans 14 residues. The V and J ends lost 5 bases and 7 bases, in that order; junction bases with no gene match: 7. The CDR3 DNA reads TGTGCCAGCAGCCAGGGTGGGACAGTTGAAAAACTGTTTTTT. It codes for CASSQGGTVEKLFF.

The chain uses TRBV2 and TRBJ2-2, with D uncertain. The ends were cut back, 7 bases at V and 1 base at J, with 10 bases in the middle. In germline, CDR1 is SNHLY, CDR2 FYNNEI. This CDR3 has 14 amino acids. The CDR3 loop reads CASNFGGNTGELFF. CDR3 nucleotide sequence: TGTGCCAGCAATTTCGGTGGGAACACCGGGGAGCTGTTTTTT.

V usage is TRBV6-6 and J usage is TRBJ2-7; TRBD1 matches 9 bases. The ends lost 4 bases at V and 7 bases at J; junction bases unmatched: 11. The CDR3 runs to 15 residues. Germline V gene sequence: CDR1 MNHNY, CDR2 SVGAGI (reference sequence). The CDR3, as DNA: TGTGCCAGCAGTTCCACGGACAGGGGCCGGATGGAGCAGTACGTC. As protein: CASSSTDRGRMEQYV.

The rearrangement uses TRBV18 and TRBJ2-7, with 7 bases matching TRBD1. Per germline, CDR1 KGHSH and CDR2 LQKENI. The CDR3 runs to 14 residues. Germline trimming cut 2 bases from V and 0 bases from J; bases unmatched to any gene: 1. The DNA for the CDR3 is TGTGCCAGCTCACCAGGGACAGACTCCTACGAGCAGTACGTC. It codes for CASSPGTDSYEQYV.

The chain carries TRBV18 and TRBJ1-6, with TRBD1 matching over 7 bases. The trim removed 5 bases at V and 2 bases at J, leaving 6 bases unmatched. CDR1 and CDR2 (germline): KGHSH, LQKENI. This CDR3 is built from 16 residues. CDR3 coding DNA: TGTGCCAGCTCAACCGACAGGGACCCCTATAATTCACCCCTCCACTTT. It yields the protein CASSTDRDPYNSPLHF.

The CDR3: CASSEGRLVGHYNEQFF. The CDR3 nucleotides read TGTGCCAGCAGTGAAGGAAGACTAGTGGGCCATTACAATGAGCAGTTCTTC. The V gene is TRBV6-1, the J gene TRBJ2-1, with a possible D match to TRBD2 (6 bases). Trimming pared 1 base from V and 4 bases from J, leaving 17 bases between. The germline V gene has CDR1 MNHNS and CDR2 SASEGT. The length of the CDR3 is 17 residues.